A single sample gave rise to the 14 T cell receptor beta chains below, sequenced in a study of blood T cell repertoires in COVID-19. Clones were sequenced by immunoSEQ multiplex PCR, and TCRdb holds only the in-frame ones, with some missing. The table has around 480,000 clones, 87% seen once; the top ten hold under 0.75%. The sequenced sample was PBMCs or T cells enriched from blood (not recorded which). The receptors were gathered from a woman in her late teens or twenties who had recovered from COVID-19.

The CDR3 DNA reads as TGTGCCAGCTCACCAGAGGGAGTCCCTGGAAACACCATATATTTT. This encodes CASSPEGVPGNTIYF. V is TRBV18 and J is TRBJ1-3; unclear D gene. Germline V lookup: CDR1 KGHSH, CDR2 LQKENI. V was cut by 2 bases and J by 2 bases, with 10 bases left in between. The CDR3 loop spans 15 amino acids.

This chain connects TRBV7-2 to TRBJ2-7, with 10 nucleotides matching TRBD2. Germline-derived CDR1 and CDR2 are SGHTA and FQGNSA. J gave up 3 bases and V 3 bases, and 2 bases lay outside the gene matches. CDR3 size: 14 residues. The CDR3 nucleotides read TGTGCCAGCAGCTTCACTAGCGGGGACTACGAGCAGTACTTC. Encoded protein: CASSFTSGDYEQYF. Full variable domain (remainder filled in from reference TRBV7-2 and TRBJ2-7): GAGVSQSPSNKVTEKGKDVELRCDPISGHTALYWYRQSLGQGLEFLIYFQGNSAPDKSGLPSDRFSAERTGGSVSTLTIQRTQQEDSAVYLCASSFTSGDYEQYFGPGTRLTVT.

J is TRBJ1-5 and V is TRBV6-5, with TRBD1 identical over 7 bases. The CDR3 is 14 residues long. Germline V lookup: CDR1 MNHEY, CDR2 SVGAGI. After removal of 5 bases from V and 4 bases from J, the junction contained 5 bases not matched to a gene. The CDR3 DNA follows: TGTGCCAGCAGTAGGGGGCAGGGGAATCAGCCCCAGCATTTT. Residues: CASSRGQGNQPQHF.

The CDR3 DNA follows: TGTGCCAGCTTCAGGGGGCGCACAGAACTGTTTTTT. It yields the protein CASFRGRTELFF. This chain links TRBV2 with TRBJ1-4, with 8 bases matching TRBD1. Germline-derived CDR1 and CDR2 are SNHLY and FYNNEI. The CDR3 contains 12 residues. V gave up 8 bases and J gave up 12 bases; unmatched junction bases: 8. The full variable domain, with the rest looked up from reference TRBV2 and TRBJ1-4, is EPEVTQTPSHQVTQMGQEVILRCVPISNHLYFYWYRQILGQKVEFLVSFYNNEISEKSEIFDDQFSVERPDGSNFTLKIRSTKLEDSAMYFCASFRGRTELFFGSGTQLSVL.

The chain recombines TRBV12-3 or TRBV12-4 with TRBJ1-6; 10 positions match TRBD1. The J segment lost 10 bases and the V segment lost 8 bases, leaving 5 bases of the junction unmatched. The CDR3 has 13 residues. In DNA form, the CDR3 reads TGTGCCAGCCGCGGGACAGGGGACTCACCCCTCCACTTT. Its translation: CASRGTGDSPLHF.

This clone appeared once. J is TRBJ2-2 and V is TRBV5-5; 7 bases match TRBD1. Germline V gives CDR1 SGHKS, CDR2 YYEKEE (reference sequence). The CDR3 has 13 amino acids. J lost 8 bases, V lost 4 bases, and 5 bases had no gene match. Written as DNA, the CDR3 is TGTGCCAGCAGCCTGGGGACAGTGGGGGAGCTGTTTTTT. It translates to CASSLGTVGELFF.

J is TRBJ1-4 and V is TRBV6-5, with 9 bases lining up with TRBD1. This CDR3 has 12 amino acids. The germline V gene encodes CDR1 MNHEY and CDR2 SVGAGI. With 11 bases clipped from V and 11 bases from J, the junction kept 9 bases outside the gene matches. The CDR3 spells CACHRGRGKLFF. DNA for the CDR3: TGTGCCTGCCACAGGGGGCGAGGGAAACTGTTTTTT.

The gene calls are TRBV7-9 and TRBJ1-4; D unresolved. Trimming cost V 0 bases and J 11 bases, with 10 bases left between them. Germline V CDR1 and CDR2: SEHNR, FQNEAQ (reference sequence). The CDR3 runs 13 residues. The CDR3 DNA reads as TGTGCCAGCAGCTTAGCGTACCCGGGGAAACTGTTTTTT. It codes for CASSLAYPGKLFF.

V and J are TRBV6-6 and TRBJ1-5, with TRBD1 identical over 9 bases. In germline, CDR1 is MNHNY, CDR2 SVGAGI (reference sequence). The CDR3 spans 14 residues. With V trimmed by 10 bases and J by 5 bases, 9 bases remained unmatched. The CDR3 loop reads CATYPTGGYQPQHF. DNA for the CDR3: TGTGCCACCTACCCGACAGGGGGATATCAGCCCCAGCATTTT.

The chain links TRBV3-1 (or the pseudogene TRBV3-2) to TRBJ2-5, with D possibly TRBD2 on 6 matching bases. Trimming removed 2 bases at V and 5 bases at J, with 15 bases between. Germline V lookup: CDR1 LGHDT, CDR2 YNNKEL (reference sequence). This CDR3 contains 15 residues. The CDR3 nucleotides are TGTGCCAGCAGCCAACCGGGACTTGTTGGGGAGACCCAGTACTTC. This gives the protein CASSQPGLVGETQYF.

The chain links TRBV19 to TRBJ1-1; 7 bases agree with TRBD1. Trimming took 8 bases from V and 2 from J; bases not matched to a gene: 5. Germline values: CDR1 LNHDA, CDR2 SQIVND (reference sequence). The CDR3 consists of 13 residues. The CDR3 sequence is CASLRGVNTEAFF. CDR3 bases: TGTGCCAGTCTCAGGGGGGTCAACACTGAAGCTTTCTTT.

CDR3 nucleotide sequence: TGTGCCAGCAGTAGGCCCAGGGGCTCAGGGACTGAAGCTTTCTTT. Translating it yields CASSRPRGSGTEAFF. The chain uses TRBV6-5 and TRBJ1-1, with D possibly being TRBD1 (6 bases). The CDR3 sequence is 15 residues long. V was cut by 5 bases and J by 5 bases, with 18 bases left in between. Germline lookup yields CDR1 MNHEY and CDR2 SVGAGI.

CDR3 residues: CASSSGLTGEETEAFF. In DNA, the CDR3 is TGTGCCAGCAGTTCCGGTCTTACAGGGGAGGAGACTGAAGCTTTCTTT. J is TRBJ1-1 and V is TRBV28; 7 bases map to TRBD1. Germline CDR1 reads MDHEN; CDR2 reads SYDVKM. The CDR3 extends over 16 amino acids. V dropped 4 bases and J dropped 5; count of bases not matched to a gene: 13.

This sequence joins TRBV4-1 and TRBJ2-2, with D hard to call. V was shortened by 0 bases and J by 7 bases, with 9 bases between the two germline ends. Germline V gene lookup returns CDR1 MGHRA and CDR2 YSYEKL. This CDR3 spans 14 amino acids. This CDR3 is CASSQDAGDGELFF. For the CDR3, the DNA is TGCGCCAGCAGCCAAGATGCAGGTGACGGGGAGCTGTTTTTT.